The 14 T cell receptor beta chains presented below share a single source sample, sequenced in a study of tissue T cells after allogeneic stem cell transplantation. Sequenced by immunoSEQ multiplex PCR; TCRdb stores in-frame clones only, minus some. The table has tens of thousands of clones, approximately 85% seen once; the top ten hold over 3%. Sequenced here: blood, sampled before transplantation. The receptors derive from a woman aged 18-55 years who later had graft-versus-host disease after an allogeneic stem cell transplant.

The chain is built from TRBV18 and TRBJ1-1, with D possibly TRBD1 on 5 matching bases. This CDR3 is 14 amino acids long. In germline, CDR1 is KGHSH, CDR2 LQKENI. Trimming took 3 bases from V and 1 from J, leaving 9 bases between them. The CDR3 sequence: CASSPMRGNTEAFF. In DNA, the CDR3 is TGTGCCAGCTCACCCATGAGGGGGAACACTGAAGCTTTCTTT.

The CDR3 nucleotides are TGTGCCAGCAGCCAAGATCGCCTAGCGGGAGTTCGCTACGAGCAGTACTTC. As protein: CASSQDRLAGVRYEQYF. This chain links TRBV3-1 (or the pseudogene TRBV3-2) with TRBJ2-7; TRBD2 matches at 10 bases. CDR1 and CDR2 (germline): LGHDT, YNNKEL (reference sequence). Trimming removed 0 bases from V and 3 bases from J; junction bases left unmatched: 8. The CDR3 loop spans 17 amino acids.

The V call is TRBV15, the J call TRBJ1-1, with no clear D. The CDR3 consists of 14 residues. V lost 3 bases and J lost 6, with 14 bases in between. Germline CDR1 and CDR2: LNHNV and YYDKDF (reference sequence). The CDR3 here is CATSREKGRAEAFF. In DNA form, the CDR3 reads TGTGCCACCAGCAGGGAAAAGGGAAGGGCTGAAGCTTTCTTT.

The J gene is TRBJ2-5, the V gene TRBV5-4; no reliable D call. Trimming pared 0 bases from V and 1 base from J, leaving 7 bases between. The CDR3 has 14 residues. In germline, CDR1 is SGHNT, CDR2 YYREEE (reference sequence). For the CDR3, the DNA is TGTGCCAGCAGCTTGGCGGGCAGCCAAGAGACCCAGTACTTC. Protein sequence: CASSLAGSQETQYF.

The chain joins TRBV11-1 to TRBJ2-7; 7 positions agree with TRBD1. The CDR3 consists of 12 residues. Germline CDR1 is SGHAT and CDR2 is FQDESV (reference sequence). The ends lost 5 bases at V and 5 bases at J; junction bases unmatched: 3. CDR3 coding DNA: TGTGCCAGCAGCACGACAGGGCACGAGCAGTACTTC. Translation: CASSTTGHEQYF.

The chain joins TRBV19 to TRBJ1-5; TRBD1 matches 7 bases. J lost 0 bases, V lost 3 bases, and 2 bases had no gene match. Per germline, CDR1 LNHDA and CDR2 SQIVND (reference sequence). The CDR3 is made up of 15 amino acids. Written as DNA, the CDR3 is TGTGCCAGTAGTATGGACAGGAATAGCAATCAGCCCCAGCATTTT. This encodes CASSMDRNSNQPQHF. Supplemented by reference TRBV19 and TRBJ1-5, the full variable domain reads DGGITQSPKYLFRKEGQNVTLSCEQNLNHDAMYWYRQDPGQGLRLIYYSQIVNDFQKGDIAEGYSVSREKKESFPLTVTSAQKNPTAFYLCASSMDRNSNQPQHFGDGTRLSIL.

The CDR3 DNA is TGTGCCAGCAGCTTAGGCGACAGACTCACTGAAGCTTTCTTT. It specifies CASSLGDRLTEAFF. V gene TRBV3-1 (or the pseudogene TRBV3-2) combines with J gene TRBJ1-1; maybe TRBD1 (5 bases). The CDR3 consists of 14 residues. Germline assignment: CDR1 LGHDT and CDR2 YNNKEL (reference sequence). V lost 5 bases to trimming and J lost 4 bases, with 14 bases between them.

The CDR3, as DNA: TGTGCCATCAGCGGTGGCCCGACCGGGGGAAACACTGAAGCTTTCTTT. Translating gives CAISGGPTGGNTEAFF. The J gene is TRBJ1-1, the V gene TRBV10-3, with D perhaps matching TRBD1 (5 bases). Germline lookup yields CDR1 ENHRY and CDR2 SYGVKD. V was clipped by 6 bases and J by 2 bases, with 19 bases between them. The CDR3 is made up of 16 amino acids.

This chain connects TRBV12-5 to TRBJ1-1, with D uncertain. The V end lost 9 bases, the J end lost 0 bases, and 8 bases lay between the germline ends. The V gene's germline CDR1 is LGHNT and CDR2 FRNRAP. This CDR3 comprises 12 residues. CDR3 loop: CASGALNTEAFF. CDR3 bases: TGTGCTAGCGGCGCGCTGAACACTGAAGCTTTCTTT.

This clone was detected only once. The chain links TRBV7-9 to TRBJ1-1; D ambiguous. Between the trimmed V and J ends, which lost 4 bases and 2 bases, there was a span of 14 bases. The length of the CDR3 is 15 residues. Germline-derived CDR1 and CDR2 are SEHNR and FQNEAQ (reference sequence). The CDR3 sequence is CASSSILDQNTEAFF. As DNA, the CDR3 is TGTGCCAGCAGCTCAATCCTGGACCAAAACACTGAAGCTTTCTTT.

In this sample, this clone is medium-sized. The gene calls are TRBV2 and TRBJ1-2, with D tentatively TRBD1 (6 bases). In germline, CDR1 is SNHLY, CDR2 FYNNEI. The CDR3 loop spans 15 amino acids. V dropped 6 bases and J dropped 4 bases, with 18 bases sitting between them. The CDR3 loop reads CASRPRQTGPYGYTF. Here the CDR3 DNA reads TGTGCCAGCAGGCCTAGACAGACAGGTCCCTATGGCTACACCTTC.

The V call is TRBV7-2, the J call TRBJ1-1, with a tentative D call TRBD1 (5 bases). CDR1 and CDR2 (germline): SGHTA, FQGNSA. This CDR3 region has 14 residues. V was shortened by 7 bases and J by 0 bases, with 12 bases between the two germline ends. DNA of the CDR3: TGTGCCAGCAACATGGGGGGTATGAACACTGAAGCTTTCTTT. The encoded protein is CASNMGGMNTEAFF.

Sample share makes this clone medium-sized (0.01 to 0.1%). The rearrangement uses TRBV6-1 and TRBJ1-3; D unresolved. This CDR3 is built from 14 residues. Trimming removed 2 bases from V and 1 base from J, with 6 bases in between. The germline CDR1 and CDR2 sequences are MNHNS and SASEGT. CDR3 nucleotides: TGTGCCAGCAGTGAATCGGAGTCTGGAAACACCATATATTTT. This sequence encodes CASSESESGNTIYF.

The chain joins TRBV19 to TRBJ2-1; D possibly uses TRBD1 or TRBD2 (6 bases each). V dropped 0 bases and J dropped 1 base, with 13 bases sitting between them. Germline assignment: CDR1 LNHDA and CDR2 SQIVND (reference sequence). The CDR3 totals 17 residues. In DNA form, the CDR3 reads TGTGCCAGTAGTATAGATGTCCTAGGGGGGTCCTACAATGAGCAGTTCTTC. Translating it yields CASSIDVLGGSYNEQFF.